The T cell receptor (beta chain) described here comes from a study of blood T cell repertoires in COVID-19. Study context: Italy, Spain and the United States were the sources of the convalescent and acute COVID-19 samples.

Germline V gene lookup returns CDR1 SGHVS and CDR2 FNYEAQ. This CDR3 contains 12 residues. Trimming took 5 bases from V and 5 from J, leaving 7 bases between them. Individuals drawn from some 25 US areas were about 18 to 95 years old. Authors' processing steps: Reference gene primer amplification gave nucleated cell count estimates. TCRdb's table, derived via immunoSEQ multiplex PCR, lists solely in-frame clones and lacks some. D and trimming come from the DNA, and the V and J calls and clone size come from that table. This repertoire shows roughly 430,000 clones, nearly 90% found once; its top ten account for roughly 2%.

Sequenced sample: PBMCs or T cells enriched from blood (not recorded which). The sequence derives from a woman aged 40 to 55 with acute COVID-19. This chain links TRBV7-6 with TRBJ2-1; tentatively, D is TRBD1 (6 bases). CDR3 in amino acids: CASSEGDNEQFF. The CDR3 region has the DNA TGTGCCAGCAGCGAGGGGGACAATGAGCAGTTCTTC.